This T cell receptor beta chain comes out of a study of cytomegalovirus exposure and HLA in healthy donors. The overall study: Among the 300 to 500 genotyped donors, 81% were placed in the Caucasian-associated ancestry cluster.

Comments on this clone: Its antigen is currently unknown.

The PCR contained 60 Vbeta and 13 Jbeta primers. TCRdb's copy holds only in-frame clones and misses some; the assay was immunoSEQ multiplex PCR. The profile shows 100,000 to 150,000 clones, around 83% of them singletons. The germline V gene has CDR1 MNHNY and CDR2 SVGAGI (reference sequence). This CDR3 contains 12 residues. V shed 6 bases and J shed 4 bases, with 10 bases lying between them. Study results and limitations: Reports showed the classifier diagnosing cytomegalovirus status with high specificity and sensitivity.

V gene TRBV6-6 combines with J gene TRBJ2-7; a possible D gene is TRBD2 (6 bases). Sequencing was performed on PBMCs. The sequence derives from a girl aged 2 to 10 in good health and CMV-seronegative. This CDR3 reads CASSPGLYEQYF. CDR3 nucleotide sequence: TGTGCCAGCAGCCCGGGACTTTACGAGCAGTACTTC.